What follows are 17 T cell receptor beta chains derived from one specimen sequenced in a study of blood T cell repertoires in COVID-19. Using immunoSEQ multiplex PCR, the repertoire was profiled, and TCRdb retains in-frame clones only, with some absent. The sample lists 280,000 or so clones; 70% to 90% were seen once. The sequenced material came from PBMCs or T cells enriched from blood (not recorded which). The source is a man aged 30-40 years who had recovered from COVID-19.

V is TRBV4-2 and J is TRBJ1-2; D might be TRBD1 (5 bases). V lost 0 bases and J lost 4, with 15 bases in between. Germline values: CDR1 LGHNA, CDR2 YNFKEQ. The CDR3 is 16 amino acids. Here the CDR3 reads CASSQEEGRPTYGYTF. The CDR3, as DNA: TGTGCCAGCAGCCAAGAGGAGGGGCGCCCCACCTATGGCTACACCTTC.

The gene calls are TRBV18 and TRBJ2-3, with a weak D call TRBD2 (5 bases). From germline, CDR1 is KGHSH and CDR2 LQKENI. The CDR3 length is 16 residues. Trimming removed 2 bases at V and 5 bases at J, with 17 bases between. CDR3 nucleotides: TGTGCCAGCTCACCATCCGGGGTCATCGGTATAGATACGCAGTATTTT. It encodes CASSPSGVIGIDTQYF.

V gene TRBV6-5 combines with J gene TRBJ1-1, with D maybe TRBD1 (5 bases). Between the trimmed V and J ends, which lost 6 bases and 4 bases, there was a span of 15 bases. This CDR3 region has 14 residues. From germline, CDR1 is MNHEY and CDR2 SVGAGI. CDR3 sequence (DNA): TGTGCCAGCAGCAGGGACGGGGGAGTCACTGAAGCTTTCTTT. This gives the protein CASSRDGGVTEAFF.

The chain uses TRBV6-2 or TRBV6-3 and TRBJ2-7; 7 nucleotides line up with TRBD1. Looked up from germline, CDR1 is MNHEY and CDR2 is SVGEGT. The J segment lost 1 base and the V segment lost 2 bases, leaving 5 bases of the junction unmatched. This CDR3 is 15 amino acids long. CDR3 loop: CASSYDRAKSYEQYF. CDR3 nucleotide sequence: TGTGCCAGCAGTTACGACAGGGCCAAATCCTACGAGCAGTACTTC.

The chain combines TRBV29-1 with TRBJ1-2, with a possible D match to TRBD1 (5 bases). V lost 0 bases and J lost 4, with 15 bases in between. This CDR3 is 15 amino acids long. Germline V gives CDR1 SQVTM, CDR2 ANQGSEA. CDR3 loop: CSVEDLGRLGYGYTF. The CDR3, as DNA: TGCAGCGTTGAAGATCTGGGGCGACTAGGCTATGGCTACACCTTC. The variable domain in full, completed from reference TRBV29-1 and TRBJ1-2, reads SAVISQKPSRDICQRGTSLTIQCQVDSQVTMMFWYRQQPGQSLTLIATANQGSEATYESGFVIDKFPISRPNLTFSTLTVSNMSPEDSSIYLCSVEDLGRLGYGYTFGSGTRLTVV.

The chain combines TRBV11-3 with TRBJ2-5, with D possibly being TRBD1 (6 bases). V was trimmed by 2 bases and J by 3 bases, leaving 10 bases between them. The CDR3 is 14 amino acids. Germline loops: CDR1 SGHNT, CDR2 YENEEA. CDR3 coding DNA: TGTGCCAGCAGCTTATCCAGGGGTGAAGAGACCCAGTACTTC. It yields the protein CASSLSRGEETQYF.

The rearrangement uses TRBV28 and TRBJ1-5; 11 bases line up with TRBD1. V shed 7 bases and J 6 bases; nucleotides not matched to a gene: 11. The germline CDR1 and CDR2 sequences are MDHEN and SYDVKM. This CDR3 has 16 amino acids. DNA for the CDR3: TGTGCCAGCACCCTGGACAGGGGGCTGGTGGGTCAGCCCCAGCATTTT. Translation: CASTLDRGLVGQPQHF.

This chain joins TRBV27 and TRBJ1-4; possible D gene TRBD1, 6 bases. The V gene lost 4 bases and the J gene lost 10 bases, with 10 bases spanning the gap. Germline V gives CDR1 MNHEY, CDR2 SMNVEV (reference sequence). This CDR3 comprises 12 residues. This chain's CDR3 is CASSYRAGKLFF. The CDR3 DNA is TGTGCCAGCAGTTACAGGGCCGGAAAACTGTTTTTT.

The rearrangement joins TRBV5-1 to TRBJ2-1, with a weak D call TRBD1 (6 bases). Germline CDR1 SGHRS, CDR2 YFSETQ. Trimming took 0 bases from V and 2 from J, leaving 15 bases between them. CDR3 size: 17 residues. Here the CDR3 DNA reads TGCGCCAGCAGCTTGGCCGGAGAACAGGGAACCTACAATGAGCAGTTCTTC. Its translation is CASSLAGEQGTYNEQFF.

The chain links TRBV7-3 to TRBJ2-7; tentative D call: TRBD1 (5 bases). The V end was cut by 5 bases, the J end by 2 bases, with 13 bases between. The CDR3 is 14 residues long. The germline gives CDR1 SGHTA, CDR2 FQGTGA. CDR3 sequence reads: CASSPKTGPYEQYF. CDR3 in DNA: TGTGCCAGCAGCCCAAAAACAGGCCCCTACGAGCAGTACTTC.

The chain combines TRBV11-2 with TRBJ2-1, with a tentative D call TRBD1 (5 bases). The germline V and J ends were trimmed by 3 bases and 2 bases, with 11 bases remaining between them. CDR1 and CDR2 from the germline V gene are SGHAT and FQNNGV. The CDR3 spans 15 residues. This chain's CDR3 is CASSLSRQPYNEQFF. The CDR3 nucleotides read TGTGCCAGCAGCTTGTCCCGACAGCCCTACAATGAGCAGTTCTTC.

The gene calls are TRBV2 and TRBJ2-2; 10 bases are shared with TRBD1. Germline V gene lookup returns CDR1 SNHLY and CDR2 FYNNEI. The CDR3 has 16 amino acids. The junction had 3 bases not matched to a gene; V was cut back by 3 bases and J by 2 bases. The CDR3 DNA is TGTGCCAGCAGTGAGAGGGACAGGGGAAACACCGGGGAGCTGTTTTTT. This translates into CASSERDRGNTGELFF. Filled out from reference TRBV2 and TRBJ2-2, the complete variable domain reads EPEVTQTPSHQVTQMGQEVILRCVPISNHLYFYWYRQILGQKVEFLVSFYNNEISEKSEIFDDQFSVERPDGSNFTLKIRSTKLEDSAMYFCASSERDRGNTGELFFGEGSRLTVL.

This clone was counted between two and nine times. V usage is TRBV2 and J usage is TRBJ1-3, with 8 nucleotides matching TRBD1. V shed 6 bases and J 4 bases; nucleotides not matched to a gene: 5. Germline CDR1 reads SNHLY; CDR2 reads FYNNEI. The length of the CDR3 is 14 residues. CDR3 nucleotides: TGTGCCAGCAGCCAAAGGACAGGGGGAAACACCATATATTTT. It codes for CASSQRTGGNTIYF.

The chain carries TRBV7-2 and TRBJ2-7; TRBD2 agrees at 8 bases. V was clipped by 3 bases and J by 2 bases; unmatched bases: 3. Germline V gives CDR1 SGHTA, CDR2 FQGNSA. The CDR3 is 14 amino acids. Here the CDR3 DNA reads TGTGCCAGCAGCTTTCTAGCGGGCGCCTACGAGCAGTACTTC. This codes for CASSFLAGAYEQYF.

The chain is built from TRBV24-1 and TRBJ2-7; TRBD2 aligns across 9 bases. The CDR3 has 14 amino acids. J lost 4 bases, V lost 6 bases, and 6 bases had no gene match. Germline CDR1 reads KGHDR; CDR2 reads SFDVKD. This CDR3 reads CATSSGTSSYEQYF. The CDR3 DNA is TGTGCCACCAGTTCGGGGACTAGCAGTTACGAGCAGTACTTC.

V and J are TRBV10-3 and TRBJ1-3, with D maybe TRBD1 (5 bases). CDR1 is ENHRY, CDR2 SYGVKD, per germline. This CDR3 is built from 14 residues. Deletions cut 2 bases from V and 3 bases from J, with 8 bases between. The CDR3 DNA is TGTGCCATCAGTGAGGGGGCATATGGAAACACCATATATTTT. Residues: CAISEGAYGNTIYF.

The chain has TRBV19 and TRBJ2-5; no firm D call. V dropped 3 bases and J dropped 5 bases, with 13 bases sitting between them. The germline V gene encodes CDR1 LNHDA and CDR2 SQIVND (reference sequence). The CDR3 runs 14 residues. The CDR3 is CASSISGSAETQYF. CDR3 bases: TGTGCCAGTAGTATCTCCGGGTCGGCGGAGACCCAGTACTTC.